This T cell receptor beta chain was documented in a study of patients and donors after allogeneic stem cell transplantation. This clonotype was detected ten times or more. TCRdb re-derived calls from the RT-PCR reads in MiXCR, one entry per CDR3 protein. The table lists 920,000 or so distinct CDR3 sequences, around 17% of them singletons. The junction had 5 bases not matched to a gene; V was cut back by 4 bases and J by 2 bases. Germline V gene data show CDR1 as SGHRS and CDR2 as YFSETQ. The CDR3 has 15 amino acids. Sequenced sample: blood, either unsorted or a sorted T cell fraction (not recorded which). The sequence came from a human donor who was either an allogeneic HSCT recipient or a stem cell or donor lymphocyte infusion donor (not recorded which). It is not recorded whose cells these are; they may come from a transplant donor. The rearrangement joins TRBV5-1 to TRBJ1-3; 8 bases line up with TRBD1. CDR3 sequence: CASSAGQGTGNTIYF. CDR3 nucleotides: TGCGCCAGCAGCGCCGGACAGGGAACTGGAAACACCATATATTTT.